These T cell receptor beta chains were read from a single sample in a study of cytomegalovirus exposure and HLA in healthy donors. Assay used: immunoSEQ multiplex PCR; TCRdb lists only in-frame clones, some missing. The repertoire holds more than 95,000 clones, 9.5% to 13% seen once, with under 6.5% in the top ten. Sequencing input: PBMCs. Every receptor here comes from a man aged 40-55 years in good health and CMV-seropositive. CDR3s include the opening cysteine and the closing phenylalanine or tryptophan. Fields, in order: CDR3 protein, J gene, V gene, D gene. The D gene is left open where the match is weak.

cdr3_aa: CASSIGLNSYEQYF
j_call: TRBJ2-7
v_call: TRBV19
d_call: NA

cdr3_aa: CATSREGAGVITYNEQFF
j_call: TRBJ2-1
v_call: TRBV15
d_call: TRBD2

cdr3_aa: CASSSTSYEQYF
j_call: NA
v_call: TRBV5-1
d_call: NA

cdr3_aa: CASSLGTLWGDEQFF
j_call: TRBJ2-1
v_call: TRBV5-1
d_call: NA

cdr3_aa: CAWSPGTGGYGYTF
j_call: TRBJ1-2
v_call: TRBV30
d_call: TRBD1

cdr3_aa: CATSPRALAGGNQYF
j_call: TRBJ2-5
v_call: TRBV15
d_call: TRBD2

cdr3_aa: CASSLLGQVNTEAFF
j_call: TRBJ1-1
v_call: TRBV5-6
d_call: NA

cdr3_aa: CASSQDSYEQYF
j_call: TRBJ2-7
v_call: TRBV7-3
d_call: NA

cdr3_aa: CASTLAVEAGELFF
j_call: TRBJ2-2
v_call: TRBV7-2
d_call: NA

cdr3_aa: CAQPGICNYGYTF
j_call: TRBJ1-2
v_call: TRBV21-1
d_call: NA

cdr3_aa: CASSLEGASDTEAFF
j_call: TRBJ1-1
v_call: TRBV5-1
d_call: TRBD1

cdr3_aa: CASKSVSGSLETQYF
j_call: TRBJ2-5
v_call: TRBV6-5
d_call: TRBD2

cdr3_aa: CASSLRRGETSDEQFF
j_call: TRBJ2-1
v_call: TRBV7-2
d_call: TRBD2

cdr3_aa: CASSLFVTSGRRGGELFF
j_call: TRBJ2-2
v_call: TRBV27
d_call: TRBD2

cdr3_aa: CASSVGSLAGDYEQYF
j_call: TRBJ2-7
v_call: TRBV9
d_call: TRBD2

cdr3_aa: CASSPPGINHQPQHF
j_call: TRBJ1-5
v_call: TRBV28
d_call: NA

cdr3_aa: CASRFSGDYGYTF
j_call: TRBJ1-2
v_call: TRBV7-2
d_call: NA

cdr3_aa: CASSERTSWGTDTQYF
j_call: TRBJ2-3
v_call: TRBV9
d_call: TRBD2

cdr3_aa: CASSVAGTGGLNEQFF
j_call: TRBJ2-1
v_call: TRBV19
d_call: TRBD1

cdr3_aa: CSALRSGEQFF
j_call: TRBJ2-1
v_call: TRBV20-1
d_call: NA

cdr3_aa: CASSVGSSGKDTQYF
j_call: TRBJ2-3
v_call: TRBV9
d_call: TRBD2